These 9 T cell receptor beta chains originate from one sample sequenced in a study of blood T cell repertoires in COVID-19. Produced via immunoSEQ multiplex PCR; TCRdb's table is partial and in-frame only. In the table there are under 250,000 clones, approximately 83% of which are singletons. The sequencing sample was made of PBMCs or T cells enriched from blood (not recorded which). These receptors originate from a woman aged 45-59 years who had been exposed to COVID-19.

V is TRBV6-2 or TRBV6-3 and J is TRBJ2-2; D is unresolved. The germline V gene has CDR1 MNHEY and CDR2 SVGEGT. The CDR3 extends over 14 amino acids. Trimming left V 5 bases short and J 0 bases short, with 7 bases between. The CDR3 coding sequence is TGTGCCAGCAGTCGAACTACGAACACCGGGGAGCTGTTTTTT. It translates to CASSRTTNTGELFF.

V gene TRBV5-4 combines with J gene TRBJ2-7; 9 bases are shared with TRBD1. Per germline, CDR1 SGHNT and CDR2 YYREEE (reference sequence). J was trimmed by 5 bases and V by 3 bases; bases with no gene match: 3. The CDR3 has 13 amino acids. CDR3 protein: CASSSTGGNEQYF. CDR3 sequence (DNA): TGTGCCAGCAGCTCGACAGGGGGAAACGAGCAGTACTTC.

CDR3 coding DNA: TGTGCCAGCAGCTTAGGGTGGGGACAGCAAGAGACCCAGTACTTC. This codes for CASSLGWGQQETQYF. The chain has TRBV5-4 and TRBJ2-5; 7 nucleotides agree with TRBD1. Germline V lookup: CDR1 SGHNT, CDR2 YYREEE (reference sequence). The J segment lost 2 bases and the V segment lost 2 bases, leaving 6 bases of the junction unmatched. The CDR3 is 15 amino acids.

This clone was found many times. The chain is built from TRBV2 and TRBJ2-7; D remains unclear. The CDR3 extends over 12 amino acids. V lost 3 bases and J lost 3, with 6 bases in between. Germline V gene data show CDR1 as SNHLY and CDR2 as FYNNEI. Written as DNA, the CDR3 is TGTGCCAGCAGTGAGTCCGTCTACGAGCAGTACTTC. This sequence encodes CASSESVYEQYF.

The J gene is TRBJ2-1, the V gene TRBV24-1, with 7 nucleotides matching TRBD1. This CDR3 has 16 amino acids. Germline assignment: CDR1 KGHDR and CDR2 SFDVKD. V gave up 4 bases and J gave up 8 bases; unmatched junction bases: 13. The CDR3 DNA reads TGTGCCACCAGTGACCCAGCAGGGGGACGACGGGATGAGCAGTTCTTC. As protein: CATSDPAGGRRDEQFF.

This sequence joins TRBV4-1 and TRBJ1-1; perhaps TRBD1 as D (5 bases). Germline loops: CDR1 MGHRA, CDR2 YSYEKL. V was clipped by 5 bases and J by 8 bases, with 9 bases between them. This CDR3 spans 11 amino acids. As DNA, the CDR3 is TGCGCCAGCAGCTCAAGGGGAGAAGCTTTCTTT. Its protein is CASSSRGEAFF.

V is TRBV5-4 and J is TRBJ2-5; maybe TRBD2 (6 bases). V was clipped by 1 base and J by 5 bases, with 15 bases between them. CDR1 is SGHNT, CDR2 YYREEE, per germline (reference sequence). This CDR3 region has 15 residues. CDR3 region: CASSLSGSQWETQYF. As DNA, the CDR3 is TGTGCCAGCAGCTTGAGCGGGTCCCAATGGGAGACCCAGTACTTC.

This clone turned up a few times. This chain links TRBV10-3 with TRBJ1-2; TRBD1 aligns across 7 bases. The V gene end was trimmed by 0 bases and the J gene end by 4 bases; junction bases not matched to a gene: 2. Per germline, CDR1 ENHRY and CDR2 SYGVKD. This CDR3 contains 14 residues. The chain's CDR3 is CAISESGQPYGYTF. CDR3 nucleotide sequence: TGTGCCATCAGTGAGTCGGGACAGCCCTATGGCTACACCTTC.

The rearrangement joins TRBV7-6 to TRBJ2-7; perhaps TRBD2 as D (5 bases). The CDR3 runs to 11 residues. V was cut by 1 base and J by 11 bases, with 9 bases left in between. Germline V lookup: CDR1 SGHVS, CDR2 FNYEAQ. Written as DNA, the CDR3 is TGTGCCAGCAGCTTAGGAGGGTCAAAGTACTTC. It yields the protein CASSLGGSKYF.